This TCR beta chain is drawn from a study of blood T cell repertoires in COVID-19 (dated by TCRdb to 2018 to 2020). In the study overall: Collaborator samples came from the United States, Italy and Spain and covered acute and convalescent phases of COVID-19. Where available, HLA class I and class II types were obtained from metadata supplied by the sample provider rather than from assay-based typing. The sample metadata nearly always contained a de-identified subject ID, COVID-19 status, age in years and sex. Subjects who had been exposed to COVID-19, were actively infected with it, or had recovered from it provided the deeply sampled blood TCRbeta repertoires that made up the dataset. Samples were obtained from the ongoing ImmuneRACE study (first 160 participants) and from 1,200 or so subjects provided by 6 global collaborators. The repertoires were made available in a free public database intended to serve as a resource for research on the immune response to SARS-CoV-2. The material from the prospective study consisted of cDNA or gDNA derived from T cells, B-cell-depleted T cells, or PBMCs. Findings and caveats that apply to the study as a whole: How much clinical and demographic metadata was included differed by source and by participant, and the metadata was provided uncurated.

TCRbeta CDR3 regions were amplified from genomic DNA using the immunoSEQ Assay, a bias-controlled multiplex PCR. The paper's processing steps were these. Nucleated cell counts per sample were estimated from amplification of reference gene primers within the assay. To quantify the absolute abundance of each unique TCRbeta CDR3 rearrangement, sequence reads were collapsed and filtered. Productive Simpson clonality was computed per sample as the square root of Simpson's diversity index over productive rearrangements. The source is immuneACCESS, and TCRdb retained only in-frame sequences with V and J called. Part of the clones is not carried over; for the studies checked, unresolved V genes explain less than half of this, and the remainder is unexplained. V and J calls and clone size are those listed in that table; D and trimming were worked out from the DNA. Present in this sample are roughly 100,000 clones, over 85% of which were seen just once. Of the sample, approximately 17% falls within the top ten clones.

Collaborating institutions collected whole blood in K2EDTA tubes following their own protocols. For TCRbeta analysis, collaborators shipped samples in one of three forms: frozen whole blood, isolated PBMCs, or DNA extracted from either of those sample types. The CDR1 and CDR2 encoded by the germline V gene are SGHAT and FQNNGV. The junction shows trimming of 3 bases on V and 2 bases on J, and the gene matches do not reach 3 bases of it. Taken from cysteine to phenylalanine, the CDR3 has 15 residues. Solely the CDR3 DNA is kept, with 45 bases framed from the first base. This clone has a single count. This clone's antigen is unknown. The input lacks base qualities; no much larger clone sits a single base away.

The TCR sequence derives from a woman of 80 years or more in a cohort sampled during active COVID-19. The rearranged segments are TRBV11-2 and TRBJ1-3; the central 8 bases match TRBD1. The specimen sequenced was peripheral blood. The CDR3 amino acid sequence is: CASSFRTGPGNTIYF. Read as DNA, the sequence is TGTGCCAGCAGCTTTCGGACAGGGCCTGGAAACACCATATATTTT.